This TCR beta chain was identified during a study of blood T cells in healthy people across ages (dated by TCRdb to the mid-2010s). General notes on the study: In model experiments, template switching captured roughly one uniquely barcoded TCR beta cDNA molecule for every two T cells. Using the same blood draw, the study looked at two additional independent replicas of 1 million unique cDNA reads for two donors, one aged 18 to 29 and the other aged 80 or older. To avoid experimental bias, donors of different ages were distributed randomly across sequencing lanes. The study measured age-related changes in TCR beta repertoire diversity using deep sequencing normalized with unique cDNA molecular identifiers. Four age groups were formed from the donors: young (average around 15 years), middle-aged (approximately 41), aged (over 55) and long-lived (around 80).

In this sample, this clonotype turned up many times. Its antigen is not yet known. No much larger clone is present one base from it, and per-base qualities are unavailable. From its cysteine to its phenylalanine, the CDR3 spans 14 amino acids. Only CDR3 DNA is held: 42 bases, read in frame from base 1. The germline V gene specifies MDHEN as CDR1 and SYDVKM as CDR2. V loses 5 bases, J loses 6 bases, and the germline ends lie 16 bases apart. Library method: 5' RACE. For sequencing, an Illumina HiSeq 2500 was employed. A second roughly 6 to 11 cycle PCR used a sample-barcoded 5' primer and a J-beta primer mix. A unique molecular identifier was introduced onto each TCR beta cDNA molecule by a template-switch 5' adaptor carrying 12 random nucleotides. Each sample yielded at least 3 million CDR3-containing paired-end reads. First-strand cDNA synthesis was performed from all RNA using the Mint cDNA synthesis kit, with priming by a TRBC-specific oligonucleotide. Following uracil-DNA glycosylase treatment, all cDNA underwent a first 18-cycle PCR with the universal primers M1SS and BC2_uni_R. Concerning the study's data processing: Normalization of each sample was performed by random selection of 1 million high-quality reads, each carrying a distinct molecular identifier. Instead of being binned into consensus sequences, reads that shared molecular identifiers were thrown out. MiTCR, run with a Q25 quality threshold and the strictest error-elimination algorithm, handled CDR3 identification, clonotype clustering and error correction. A nonparametric unseen species model using Euler transformation provided a lower-bound estimate of total TCR beta diversity. The public reads were run again by TCRdb, first through fastp at Q25 and then through MiXCR, and only productive beta chains were kept. Each entry is one CDR3 protein sequence, shown with its most common DNA and genes. The V and J calls follow TCRdb's processing rather than the paper's. Present in this sample are roughly 680,000 distinct CDR3 sequences, around 50% of which were seen just once. Approximately 13% of the sample rests with the top ten.

Here is what the overall study found, with its caveats: Since profiling was done on bulk unsorted PBMCs, naive and antigen-experienced compartments could not be conclusively compared. There was a strong correlation between observed TCR beta diversity and the percentage of naive T cells measured by flow cytometry. Donor CMV infection status was unknown, potentially confounding age-related changes in expanded clonotypes. As age increased, observed TCR beta diversity per million T cells dropped in a roughly linear way, and a significant reduction was already evident by age around 41. Total diversity estimates from one million sequenced T cells were considered lower bounds and underestimates. The long-lived group showed more naive CD4+ T cells, fewer expanded clones and increased TCR diversity than the aged group, suggesting age selection.

The donors were a few dozen Caucasian individuals from Russia, aged 6 to 90 years, who were systemically healthy. Each donor gave about 9.2 milliliters of peripheral blood, drawn into EDTA-treated Vacutainer tubes. Ficoll-Paque density-gradient centrifugation was used to isolate PBMCs, with at least 6.5 million per sample. Total RNA, at least 6 micrograms per sample, was extracted from PBMCs with Trizol reagent. For every donor, flow cytometry on a PBMC aliquot measured the percentage of naive CD45RAhigh/CD27high T cells. The V gene is TRBV28 and the J gene is TRBJ1-2; the D segment could be TRBD1, given 6 matching bases. The TCR was taken from a woman older than 75 in good health. Sequences were obtained from blood. The sequenced DNA: TGTGCCAGCAGTCCCCAAGGGGGAGGGAATGGCTACACCTTC. Its protein is CASSPQGGGNGYTF.